This T cell receptor beta chain was observed in a study of blood T cell repertoires in COVID-19 (dated by TCRdb to between 2020 and 2021). As for the study more broadly: Samples covering the acute and convalescent phases of COVID-19 were provided by collaborators in the United States, Italy and Spain. The material from the prospective study consisted of cDNA or gDNA derived from T cells, B-cell-depleted T cells, or PBMCs. Deeply sampled blood TCRbeta repertoires from subjects exposed to, actively infected with, or recovered from COVID-19 were included in the dataset. The repertoires were released in a freely available public database meant as a resource for research on the immune response to SARS-CoV-2. The samples were drawn from two sources: the first 160 participants of the ongoing ImmuneRACE study, and 1,000 to 1,500 subjects contributed by 6 global collaborators. Nearly every sample came with metadata listing a de-identified subject ID, COVID-19 status, age in years and sex. Where HLA class I and class II types were available, the types were taken from metadata supplied by the sample provider, not from assay-based typing.

Whole blood was collected in K2EDTA tubes by collaborating institutions according to the institutions' own protocols. Collaborator samples were shipped for TCRbeta analysis as frozen whole blood, isolated PBMCs, or DNA extracted from either sample type. Details on this clone: This receptor's antigen is unknown. The sample holds no much larger clone one base away, and base qualities are not on file.

The immunoSEQ Assay, a bias-controlled multiplex PCR, was used to amplify TCRbeta CDR3 regions from genomic DNA. Concerning the study's data processing: Nucleated cell counts per sample were estimated from amplification of reference gene primers within the assay. To quantify the absolute abundance of each unique TCRbeta CDR3 rearrangement, sequence reads were collapsed and filtered. Productive Simpson clonality was computed per sample as the square root of Simpson's diversity index over productive rearrangements. In TCRdb, the immuneACCESS table is reduced to in-frame sequences with V and J assigned. These tables do not hold every clone; where another copy was compared, an unresolved V gene accounts for under half, and the others remain unexplained. That table furnishes V, J and clone size, whereas the DNA furnished D and trimming. This sample has 98,000 or so clones in its table, and around 85% of those were observed once. The leading ten clones occupy approximately 3.3% of the sample.

General study outcomes and caveats: The quantity of clinical and demographic metadata differed by source and by participant and was supplied without curation.

Sequenced material: peripheral blood. The sequence was obtained from an elderly woman with active or convalescent COVID-19.

The CDR3 protein is CASSGPRADTQYF. The DNA sequence reads TGCGCCAGCAGCGGTCCGAGGGCAGATACGCAGTATTTT. Rearrangement joined TRBV5-1 to TRBJ2-3; TRBD2 is perhaps the D gene, given 5 matching bases. CDR1 and CDR2 are drawn from the germline V gene: SGHRS, YFSETQ. V loses 4 bases, J loses 4 bases, and the germline ends lie 10 bases apart. The CDR3, from cysteine to phenylalanine, totals 13 residues. Of the read, only the CDR3 DNA is kept; its 39 bases are in frame from base 1.